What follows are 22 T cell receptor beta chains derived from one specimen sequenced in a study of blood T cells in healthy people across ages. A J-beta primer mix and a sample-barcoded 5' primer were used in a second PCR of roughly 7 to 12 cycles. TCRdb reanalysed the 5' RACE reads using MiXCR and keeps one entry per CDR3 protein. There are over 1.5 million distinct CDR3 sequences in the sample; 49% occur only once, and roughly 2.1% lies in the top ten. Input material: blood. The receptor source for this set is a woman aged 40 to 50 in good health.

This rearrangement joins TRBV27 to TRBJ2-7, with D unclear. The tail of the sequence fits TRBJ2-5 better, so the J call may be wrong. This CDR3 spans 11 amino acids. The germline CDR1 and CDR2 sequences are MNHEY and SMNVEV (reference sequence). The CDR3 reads CASSWGKTQYF. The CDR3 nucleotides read TGTGCCAGCAGCTGGGGTAAGACCCAGTACTTC.

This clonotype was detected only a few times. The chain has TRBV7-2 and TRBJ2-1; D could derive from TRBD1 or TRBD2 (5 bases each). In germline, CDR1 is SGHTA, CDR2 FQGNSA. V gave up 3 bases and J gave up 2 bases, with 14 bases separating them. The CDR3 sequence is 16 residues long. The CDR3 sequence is CASSFSGREAYNEQFF. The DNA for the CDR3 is TGTGCCAGCAGCTTCTCGGGGCGCGAAGCCTACAATGAGCAGTTCTTC.

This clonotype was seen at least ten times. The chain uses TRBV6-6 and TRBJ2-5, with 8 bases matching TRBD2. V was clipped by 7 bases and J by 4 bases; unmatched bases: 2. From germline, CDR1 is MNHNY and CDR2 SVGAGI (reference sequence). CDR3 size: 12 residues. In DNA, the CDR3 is TGTGCCAGCAACGGGGGGGCAGAGACCCAGTACTTC. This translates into CASNGGAETQYF.

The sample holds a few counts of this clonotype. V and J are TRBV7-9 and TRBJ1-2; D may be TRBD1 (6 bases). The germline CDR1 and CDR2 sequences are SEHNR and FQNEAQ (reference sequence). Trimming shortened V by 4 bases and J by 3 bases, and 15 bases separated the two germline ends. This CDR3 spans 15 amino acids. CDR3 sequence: CASSSRGTRDYGYTF. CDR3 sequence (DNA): TGTGCCAGCAGCTCCAGGGGTACCCGAGACTATGGCTACACCTTC. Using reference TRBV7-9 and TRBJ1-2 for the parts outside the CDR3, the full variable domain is DTGVSQNPRHKITKRGQNVTFRCDPISEHNRLYWYRQTLGQGPEFLTYFQNEAQLEKSRLLSDRFSAERPKGSFSTLEIQRTEQGDSAMYLCASSSRGTRDYGYTFGSGTRLTVV.

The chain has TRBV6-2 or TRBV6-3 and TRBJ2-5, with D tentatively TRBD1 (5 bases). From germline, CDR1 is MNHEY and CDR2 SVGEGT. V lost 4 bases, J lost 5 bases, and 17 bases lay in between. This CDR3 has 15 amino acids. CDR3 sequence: CASSSRVPGRETQYF. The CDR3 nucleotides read TGTGCCAGCAGTTCCAGGGTCCCCGGTAGGGAGACCCAGTACTTC.

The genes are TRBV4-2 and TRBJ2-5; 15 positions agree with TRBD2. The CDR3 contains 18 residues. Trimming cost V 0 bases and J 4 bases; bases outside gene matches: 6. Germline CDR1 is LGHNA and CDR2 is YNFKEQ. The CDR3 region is CASSQDPGGLAGGETQYF. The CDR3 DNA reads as TGTGCCAGCAGCCAAGATCCTGGGGGACTAGCGGGGGGAGAGACCCAGTACTTC.

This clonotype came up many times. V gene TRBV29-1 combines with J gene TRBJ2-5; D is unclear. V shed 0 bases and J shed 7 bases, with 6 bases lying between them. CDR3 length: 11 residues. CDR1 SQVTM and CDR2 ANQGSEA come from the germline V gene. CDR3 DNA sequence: TGCAGCGTTGAAGAAATGGGGACCCAGTACTTC. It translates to CSVEEMGTQYF.

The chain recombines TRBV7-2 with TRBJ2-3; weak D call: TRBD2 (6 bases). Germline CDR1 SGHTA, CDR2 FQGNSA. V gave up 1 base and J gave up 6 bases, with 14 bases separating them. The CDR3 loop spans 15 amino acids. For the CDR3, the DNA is TGTGCCAGCAGCTTAGTGGGCGGGGTGGGTGATACGCAGTATTTT. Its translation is CASSLVGGVGDTQYF.

The CDR3 is CASSLSLGSYNEQFF. Written as DNA, the CDR3 is TGTGCCAGCAGTTTAAGCCTCGGGTCCTACAATGAGCAGTTCTTC. The V and J genes are TRBV27 and TRBJ2-1; D is uncertain. Germline CDR1 reads MNHEY; CDR2 reads SMNVEV (reference sequence). CDR3 length equals 15 residues. Trimming took off 2 bases at V and 1 base at J, with 9 bases between the two ends.

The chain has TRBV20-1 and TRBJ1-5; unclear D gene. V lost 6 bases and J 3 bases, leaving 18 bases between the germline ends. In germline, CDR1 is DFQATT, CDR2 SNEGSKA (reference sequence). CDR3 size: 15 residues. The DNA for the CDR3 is TGCAGTGCAGTGACGTGGAGACATGCCAATCAGCCCCAGCATTTT. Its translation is CSAVTWRHANQPQHF.

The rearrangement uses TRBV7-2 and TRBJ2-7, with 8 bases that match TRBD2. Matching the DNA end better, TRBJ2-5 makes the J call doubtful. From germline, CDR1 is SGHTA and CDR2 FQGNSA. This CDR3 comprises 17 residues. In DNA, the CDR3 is TGTGCCAGCAGCCTAATTAGCGGGGCTAGCCTGGTTGAGACCCAGTACTTC. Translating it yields CASSLISGASLVETQYF.

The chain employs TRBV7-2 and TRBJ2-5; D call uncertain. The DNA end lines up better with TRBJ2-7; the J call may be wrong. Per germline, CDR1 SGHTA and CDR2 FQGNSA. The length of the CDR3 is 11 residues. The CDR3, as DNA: TGTGCCAGCAGCTCTACGGCCGAGCAGTACTTC. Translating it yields CASSSTAEQYF.

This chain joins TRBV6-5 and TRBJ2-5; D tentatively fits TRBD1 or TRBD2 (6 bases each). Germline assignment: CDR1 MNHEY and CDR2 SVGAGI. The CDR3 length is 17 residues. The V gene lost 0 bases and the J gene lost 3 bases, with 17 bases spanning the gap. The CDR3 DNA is TGTGCCAGCAGTTACTCGAGGTTAAGGGGGGAAAAAGAGACCCAGTACTTC. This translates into CASSYSRLRGEKETQYF.

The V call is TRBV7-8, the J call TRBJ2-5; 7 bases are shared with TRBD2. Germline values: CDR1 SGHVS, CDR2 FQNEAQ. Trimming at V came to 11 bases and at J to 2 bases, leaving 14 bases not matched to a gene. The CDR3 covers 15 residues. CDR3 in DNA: TGTGCCGCCCGTACCGTTAGCGGGCCTCAAGAGACCCAGTACTTC. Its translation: CAARTVSGPQETQYF.

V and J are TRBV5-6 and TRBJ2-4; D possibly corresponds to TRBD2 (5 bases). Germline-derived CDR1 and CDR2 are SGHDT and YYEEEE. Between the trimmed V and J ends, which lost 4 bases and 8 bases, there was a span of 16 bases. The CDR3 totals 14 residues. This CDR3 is CASSTGSKLHIQYF. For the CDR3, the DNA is TGTGCCAGCAGCACGGGGAGTAAACTGCACATTCAGTACTTC.

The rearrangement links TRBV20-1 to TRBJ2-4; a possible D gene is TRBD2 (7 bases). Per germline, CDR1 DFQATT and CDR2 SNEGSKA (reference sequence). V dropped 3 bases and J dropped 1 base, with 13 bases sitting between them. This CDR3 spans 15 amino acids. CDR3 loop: CSASPGRGAKNIQYF. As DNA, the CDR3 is TGCAGTGCTAGCCCAGGGAGGGGGGCCAAAAACATTCAGTACTTC.

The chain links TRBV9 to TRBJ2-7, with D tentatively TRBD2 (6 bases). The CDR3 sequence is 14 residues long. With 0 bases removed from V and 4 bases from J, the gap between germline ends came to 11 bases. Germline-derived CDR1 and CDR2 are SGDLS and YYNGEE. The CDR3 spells CASSVAGDQYEQYF. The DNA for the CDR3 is TGTGCCAGCAGCGTAGCGGGGGATCAGTACGAGCAGTACTTC.

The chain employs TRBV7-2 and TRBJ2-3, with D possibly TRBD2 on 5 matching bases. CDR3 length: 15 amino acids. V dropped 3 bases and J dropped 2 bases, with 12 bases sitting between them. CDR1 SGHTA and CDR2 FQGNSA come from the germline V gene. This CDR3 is CASSFSGSNTDTQYF. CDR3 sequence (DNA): TGTGCCAGCAGCTTTTCGGGGTCCAACACAGATACGCAGTATTTT.

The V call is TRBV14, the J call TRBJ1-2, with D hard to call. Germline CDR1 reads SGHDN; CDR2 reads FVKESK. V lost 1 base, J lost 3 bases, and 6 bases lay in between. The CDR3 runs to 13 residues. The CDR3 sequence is CASSQALDYGYTF. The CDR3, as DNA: TGTGCCAGCAGCCAAGCTCTGGACTATGGCTACACCTTC.

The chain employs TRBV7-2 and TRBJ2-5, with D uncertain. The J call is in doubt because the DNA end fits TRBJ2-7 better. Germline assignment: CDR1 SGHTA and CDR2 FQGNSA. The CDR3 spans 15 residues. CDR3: CASSLEASILYEQYF. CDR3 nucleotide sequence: TGTGCCAGCAGCTTAGAGGCTTCAATTCTTTACGAGCAGTACTTC.

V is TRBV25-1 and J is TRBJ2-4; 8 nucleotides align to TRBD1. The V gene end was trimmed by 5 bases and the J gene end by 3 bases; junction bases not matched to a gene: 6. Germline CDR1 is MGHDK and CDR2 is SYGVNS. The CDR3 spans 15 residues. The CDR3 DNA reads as TGTGCCAGCAGTCAGTCAGGGGGCGGCAAAAACATTCAGTACTTC. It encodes CASSQSGGGKNIQYF. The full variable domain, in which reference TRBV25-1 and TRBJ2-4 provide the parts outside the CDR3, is EADIYQTPRYLVIGTGKKITLECSQTMGHDKMYWYQQDPGMELHLIHYSYGVNSTEKGDLSSESTVSRIRTEHFPLTLESARPSHTSQYLCASSQSGGGKNIQYFGAGTRLSVL.

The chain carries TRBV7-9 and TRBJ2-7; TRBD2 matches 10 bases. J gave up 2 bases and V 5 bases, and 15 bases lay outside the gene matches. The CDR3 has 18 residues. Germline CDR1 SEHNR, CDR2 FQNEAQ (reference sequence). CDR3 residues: CASSQERGLAGVAYEQYF. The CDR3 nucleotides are TGTGCCAGCAGCCAGGAACGGGGTCTAGCGGGGGTAGCCTACGAGCAGTACTTC.